This T cell receptor beta chain comes out of a study of tumor-infiltrating lymphocytes in primary liver carcinoma. In the study overall: Every patient in the cohort had a primary liver carcinoma. That carcinoma was treated by surgical resection.

Germline DNA was extracted alongside blood RNA, which was obtained from unsorted whole blood. None of the patients had received treatment, and all had chronic HBV infection. For this clonotype: Its antigen is as yet unknown. One end of the junction fails to match germline, which may point to a read error.

Points from the study as a whole: Bulk samples went unsorted, so CD4+ and CD8+ repertoires were not compared. Tumor top-250-clone fractions significantly exceeded those of blood (p = 0.039).

The CDR3 covers 15 residues. The germline V gene encodes CDR1 LGHNA and CDR2 YNFKEQ. TCR beta cDNA came from about 0.55 ug total RNA, primed with a constant-region primer. ARM-PCR, slightly modified, supplied the TCR beta libraries through three nested multiplex PCR rounds. For about 11 cycles apiece, the opening two PCR rounds ran with TRBV1-TRBV30 forward primers and a C-beta reverse primer. TCRdb fed the multiplex PCR reads into MiXCR, producing one record per CDR3 protein. The sample has 300,000 to 400,000 distinct CDR3 sequences; 55% to 65% are singletons. The clonotype originates from a man aged 35-49 years with primary liver carcinoma and hepatitis B virus infection. The chain recombines TRBV4-2 with TRBJ2-5, with 7 bases identical to TRBD1. The material sequenced was peripheral blood. CDR3 DNA: TGTGTCAGCAGCCAAGAATGGGACAGTGAAGGGACCCAGTACTTC. As protein: CVSSQEWDSEGTQYF.